This T cell receptor (beta chain) appears in the sequencing data of a study of blood T cells in healthy people across ages. A second PCR, run for roughly 7 to 12 cycles, used a sample-barcoded 5' primer plus a J-beta primer mix. From the 5' RACE reads, TCRdb called clonotypes with MiXCR, one entry per CDR3 protein. The data hold approximately 810,000 distinct CDR3 sequences, with 29% observed a single time. Extraction yielded at least 5.5 micrograms of total RNA per sample. Regarding this clonotype: The antigen remains undetermined.

Study outcomes and limitations: Diversity estimates from one million T cells were considered underestimates. The study lacked donor CMV status, which possibly confounded expanded clonotype changes.

The sequence was collected from a woman older than 75 in good health. Sample: blood.

Here the CDR3 reads CASSSGTTYNEQFF. The CDR3, as DNA: TGTGCCTCCTCGTCGGGGACTACCTACAATGAGCAGTTCTTC. This chain links TRBV24-1 with TRBJ2-1, with TRBD2 matching 7 bases. The germline CDR1 and CDR2 sequences are KGHDR and SFDVKD. V shed 12 bases and J 2 bases; nucleotides not matched to a gene: 9. The length of the CDR3 is 14 residues.